Below, one T cell receptor beta chain is given with its context. Its antigen specificity is not known. Per-nucleotide qualities are absent, and no much larger clonotype sits a single base away. The time point label, read with the paper, signifies: blood 2 weeks post-SBRT. Sample treatment or condition, as interpreted from the label and publication: 15 Gy SBRT to primary tumor, nephrectomy 4 weeks later. To track tumor-enriched clonotypes, serial peripheral blood was sampled from radiation-treated patients at baseline and at 2 weeks and 4 weeks after SBRT. Every patient's renal cell carcinoma showed clear cell pathology. Genomic DNA for TCR sequencing was prepared using the QIAamp DNA Blood Mini Kit (Qiagen). The analyses included only samples that passed all quality control checks. V loses 4 bases, J loses 3 bases, and the germline ends lie 15 bases apart. Based on the germline V gene, the CDR1 and CDR2 sequences are SGHDN and FVKESK. The CDR3 measures 15 amino acids from cysteine to phenylalanine. Only the CDR3 portion is preserved as DNA: 45 bases, with reading frame beginning at the first base.

The immunoSEQ kit was used, according to the manufacturer's recommendations, to generate TCR beta libraries from genomic DNA. For library preparation, a first multiplex PCR was performed with proprietary primers, followed by a second PCR in which unique barcodes were added, and bead cleanups were performed after each round. A positive control reaction and a negative control reaction, both provided in the kit, were run with every batch of samples. The final libraries were assessed on an Agilent 4200 TapeStation D1000 ScreenTape, pooled by volume, and quantified by qPCR. Sequencing was performed on an Illumina NextSeq500 with a MidOutput 150-cycle cartridge, and 156 Read1 and 15 Index1 cycles were run with kit custom primers. The pooled library was loaded at roughly 1 pM, and roughly 20% PhiX control was spiked in. In the source study's methods: Vendor-processed data were analyzed in R, and a clonotype was defined as all T cells sharing the same CDR3 nucleotide sequence. In the clone abundance analyses, frequencies in each sample were normalized to that sample's 10,000 most abundant clones. Public T cell clones, averaging fewer than five per sample, were removed before analysis. Tumor-enriched and baseline blood-enriched clonotypes were defined by at least a 32-fold difference in abundance between compartments. A beta-binomial differential abundance model was used to identify clonotypes that expanded or contracted between blood time points. Tumor-blood repertoire similarity was measured with the Baroni-Urbani and Buser coefficient, and group comparisons used two-tailed Wilcoxon tests in R. TCRdb stores this immuneACCESS table with in-frame sequences only. Part of the clones is absent; in the studies checked, under half of the shortfall reflects unresolved V genes, and no reason is known for the rest. V, J and clone size derive from that table, while D and trimming were established from the DNA sequence. This sample has about 130,000 clones in its table, and around 85% of those were observed once. Roughly 5% of the sample is taken by the ten largest.

The data were obtained in a study of radiation and T cells in renal cell carcinoma (dated by TCRdb to about 2020). Regarding the complete study: The samples were obtained from a clinical trial, where primary renal cell carcinomas were treated with 15 Gy stereotactic body radiation therapy and then removed by nephrectomy 4 weeks afterward. In total, 50 to 55 samples underwent TCR beta sequencing: 25 or so tumors plus 27 peripheral blood samples. A total of 3.5 million to 4.5 million unique CDR3 nucleotide sequences, encoding 2.7 million or so unique CDR3 amino acid sequences, were found across all 50 or so samples. Beyond this particular receptor, the publication reports: Because pretreatment tumor biopsies were not available, the study could not determine whether clonotypes were already present within the tumor at baseline. Blood repertoire dynamics were not followed beyond 4 weeks after treatment. With a single-armed trial design, the study had no way to address how radiation dose or scheduling affects the TCR repertoire. An increase in top tumor clonotypes in blood was observed from baseline to 2 weeks post-radiation, followed by contraction by 4 weeks, which was taken to suggest transient expansion of tumor-resident clones.

Specimen: blood, collected from a patient whose treatment included radiotherapy and nephrectomy. Recombination joined TRBV14 with TRBJ1-1; TRBD1 is perhaps the D gene, given 6 matching bases. The receptor comes from a man between 45 and 60 years old with renal cell carcinoma. CDR3 reads: CASSPLGHLDTEAFF. The base sequence is TGTGCCAGCAGCCCCCTGGGACACCTTGACACTGAAGCTTTCTTT. The entire variable domain, with the stretches around the CDR3 drawn from the reference TRBV14 and TRBJ1-1 proteins, is EAGVTQFPSHSVIEKGQTVTLRCDPISGHDNLYWYRRVMGKEIKFLLHFVKESKQDESGMPNNRFLAERTGGTYSTLKVQPAELEDSGVYFCASSPLGHLDTEAFFGQGTRLTVV.